The present entry profiles one T cell receptor beta chain with its context. Which antigen it targets is not known. Within one base of it there is no much larger clone, and no base qualities were kept. The data are from a study of shared T cell receptors in the human thymus (dated by TCRdb to the early 2020s). Study-wide context: The study examined how self-reactive, shared T-cell receptor alpha chains are generated in the human thymus.

The library was prepared using the immunoSEQ multiplex PCR assay. TCRdb's version of the immuneACCESS table is confined to in-frame rearrangements and falls short of the full clone set. An unresolved V gene accounts for under half of the shortfall where checked; the remainder is of unknown origin. This sample lists hundreds of thousands of clones; around 87% were detected once. The top ten constitute roughly 0.0087% of the sample. Including cysteine and phenylalanine, the CDR3 has 15 amino acids. Solely the CDR3 DNA is kept, with 45 bases framed from the first base. CDR1 and CDR2, looked up from the germline V gene, are SGHTA and FQGNSA. At the junction V is shortened by 5 bases and J by 4 bases, with 18 bases in between. The sample also formed part of further work on human thymus T cells. As the second paper documents: Immunologically healthy infants undergoing open corrective cardiac surgery for congenital heart defects in Finland were used as donors. Thymus tissue was collected as surgical resects that were removed during corrective cardiac surgery. Usage of V and J gene segments appeared to be biased in both the thymic and the peripheral blood repertoires. The related research found that thymic TCR repertoires overlapped highly between unrelated individuals. The study described the TCR alpha and beta repertoires in roughly 8 infant thymus samples and a handful of matching peripheral blood samples. The cohort included several male and a couple of female infants, with donor ages spanning 7 to 244 days. Thymocytes were freed from the tissue by mechanical means and kept at -70 degrees C as pellets of roughly 8.5-31 million cells. A QIAsymphony instrument was used to extract genomic DNA from the frozen cell pellets. The immunoSEQ multiplex PCR assay was used to amplify the TCRB and TCRAD loci from a standardized amount of quality-controlled genomic DNA. The amplicons spanned the V(D)J region and were long enough to cover the CDR3 and allow V and J genes to be identified. Through the commercial immunoSEQ service, the amplicons were sequenced on an Illumina platform. Primer bias and sequencing errors were corrected as previously described, and TCRAD and TCRB were defined on the basis of the IMGT database. Analysis of the repertoires was done with immunoSEQ Analyzer 3.0 and VDJTools and included basic statistics, V/J segment usage, diversity estimates, rarefaction and pairwise overlap. Chao1, ChaoE, Efron-Thisted, Shannon and inverse Simpson indices were used to estimate diversity, which was also estimated on datasets down-sampled to the smallest sample. Repertoire overlap was determined by strict matching of CDR3 nucleotide sequence, V gene and J gene, and Jaccard-based multidimensional scaling clustering was applied. On average, roughly 810,000 unique TCRB clonotypes were obtained from thymus samples, compared with around 78,000 from blood samples.

The receptor was isolated from a boy younger than two with a congenital heart defect. Donor details come from another sample of the same person, matched by shared clones. Sequenced input: thymocytes. The chain is assembled from TRBV7-2 and TRBJ2-7, and TRBD1 may be the D gene, going by 5 matching bases. The DNA is TGTGCCAGCAGCACACAACCGACAGCGTTATACGAGCAGTACTTC. It is translated as CASSTQPTALYEQYF.